What follows is one T cell receptor beta chain and its context. The record originates from a study of blood T cell repertoires in COVID-19. Study-wide background: Samples came from the United States, Italy and Spain, spanning acute and convalescent COVID-19. Nucleic acid was either cDNA or gDNA, and it came from T cells, B-cell-depleted T cells, or PBMCs.

Under the authors' procedure: Estimates of nucleated cell counts were drawn from the amplification of reference gene primers. Here immunoSEQ multiplex PCR was the method, and the copy in TCRdb shows in-frame clones only, minus some. That table furnishes V, J and clone size, whereas the DNA furnished D and trimming. Of approximately 80,000 clones detected, about 80% appear once; the ten largest clones hold 5.7%. CDR1 is KGHDR and CDR2 is SFDVKD in the germline V gene. The length of the CDR3 is 15 residues. V was clipped by 5 bases and J by 7 bases; unmatched bases: 8. Sequenced sample: peripheral blood. The TCR was taken from a man between 45 and 60 years old with active or convalescent COVID-19. The chain employs TRBV24-1 and TRBJ2-1, with 9 bases aligning to TRBD1. The CDR3 DNA follows: TGTGCCACCAGTGTCCCGGGACAGGGCGTAAATGAGCAGTTCTTC. Translating it yields CATSVPGQGVNEQFF.